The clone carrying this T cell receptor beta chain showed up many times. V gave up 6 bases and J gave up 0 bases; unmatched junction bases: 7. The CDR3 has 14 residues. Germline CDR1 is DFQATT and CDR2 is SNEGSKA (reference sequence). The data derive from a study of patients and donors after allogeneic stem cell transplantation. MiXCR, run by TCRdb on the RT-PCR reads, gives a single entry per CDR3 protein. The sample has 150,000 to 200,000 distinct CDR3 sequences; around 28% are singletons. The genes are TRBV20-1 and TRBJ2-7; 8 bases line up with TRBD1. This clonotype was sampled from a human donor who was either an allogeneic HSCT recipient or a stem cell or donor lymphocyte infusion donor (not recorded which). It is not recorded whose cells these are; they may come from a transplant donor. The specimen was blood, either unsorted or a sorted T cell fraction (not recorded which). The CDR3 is CSAPDRVNSYEQYF. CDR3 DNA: TGCAGTGCCCCGGACAGGGTGAACTCCTACGAGCAGTACTTC.